This TCR beta chain was captured in a study of CXCR3-negative and CXCR3-positive naive CD8 T cells. In preparing the TRB cDNA libraries, 5' RACE with UMI labels was used. TCRdb reprocessed the 5' RACE reads and reports one entry per CDR3 protein, with no DNA. Seen in this sample are some 8,000 distinct CDR3 sequences; the ten most common clones hold 1.5% to 2%. The length of the CDR3 is 11 residues. Looked up from germline, CDR1 is LGHNT and CDR2 is FRNRAP. Phenotypically, naive CD8+ T cells corresponded to CD45RO-CCR7+CD27+CD95-. The chain uses TRBV12-5 and TRBJ2-1; TCRdb proposes TRBD1, but this gene call is untestable without DNA. The sequence derives from a human donor in good health. Some clones in this sample may be carry-over from other donors' samples. The sample taken for sequencing was naive CXCR3- CD8+ T cells from blood. Specified subset: CD45RO-CCR7+CD27+CD95- naive CD8+ T cells lacking CXCR3 (TNR3-). The CDR3 loop is CASGRELEQFF. Together with reference TRBV12-5 and TRBJ2-1, the CDR3 gives the full variable domain: DARVTQTPRHKVTEMGQEVTMRCQPILGHNTVFWYRQTMMQGLELLAYFRNRAPLDDSGMPKDRFSAEMPDATLATLKIQPSEPRDSAVYFCASGRELEQFFGPGTRLTVL.